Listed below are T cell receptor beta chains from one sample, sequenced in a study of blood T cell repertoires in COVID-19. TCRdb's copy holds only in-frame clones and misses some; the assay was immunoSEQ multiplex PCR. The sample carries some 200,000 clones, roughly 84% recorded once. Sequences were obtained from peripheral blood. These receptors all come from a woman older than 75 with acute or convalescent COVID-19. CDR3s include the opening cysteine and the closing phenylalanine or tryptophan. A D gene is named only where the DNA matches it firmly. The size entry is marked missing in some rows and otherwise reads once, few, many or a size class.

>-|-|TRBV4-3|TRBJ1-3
TGCGCCAGCAGCCAAGATCGCCCGGGATCTATCTCTGGAAACACCATATATTTT
CASSQDRPGSISGNTIYF
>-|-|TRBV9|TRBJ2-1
TGTGCCAGCAGCGTAGGTTCTAATTTGGATGAGCAGTTCTTC
CASSVGSNLDEQFF
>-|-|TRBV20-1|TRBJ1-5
TGCAGTGCTAGTCGGGATAACGATCAGCCCCAGCATTTT
CSASRDNDQPQHF
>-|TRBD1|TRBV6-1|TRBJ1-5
TGTGCCAGCAGTGAAGTAGCACACAGGGGAAATCAGCCCCAGCATTTT
CASSEVAHRGNQPQHF
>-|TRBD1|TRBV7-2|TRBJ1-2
TGTGCCAGCAGCTCGAGACAGGGGGCAGGGGGCGGCTACACCTTC
CASSSRQGAGGGYTF
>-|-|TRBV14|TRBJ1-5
TGTGCCAGCAGCCTATCGACGGGGATTCGCAATCAGCCCCAGCATTTT
CASSLSTGIRNQPQHF
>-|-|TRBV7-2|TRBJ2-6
TGTGCGACCAGGGACTTCGAGGGGGCCAACGTCCTGACTTTC
CATRDFEGANVLTF
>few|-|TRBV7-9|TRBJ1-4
TGTGCCAGCAGCCTCGGGGGAGTTAATGAAAAACTGTTTTTT
CASSLGGVNEKLFF
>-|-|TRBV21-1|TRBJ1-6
TGTGCCAGCAGACTCACCCGGGGACAGTTCCTTAATTCACCCCTCCACTTT
CASRLTRGQFLNSPLHF
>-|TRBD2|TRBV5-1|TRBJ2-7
TGCGCCAGCAGCCGGTCTAGCGGGACTGGTGACGACGAGCAGTACTTC
CASSRSSGTGDDEQYF
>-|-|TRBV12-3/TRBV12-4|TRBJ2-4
TGTGCCAGCAGTTCGGGGACAATCCAGTACTTC
CASSSGTIQYF
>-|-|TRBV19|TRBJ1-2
TGTGCCAGTAATTTTGGGCTTGGGACTATAAGCTACACCTTC
CASNFGLGTISYTF
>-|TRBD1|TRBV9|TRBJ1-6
TGTGCCAGCAGCGTAGGTCACGGGACAGGGGGTTCACCCCTCCACTTT
CASSVGHGTGGSPLHF
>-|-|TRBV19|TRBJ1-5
TGTGCCACTACAGGCCTGAGCAATCAGCCCCAGCATTTT
CATTGLSNQPQHF
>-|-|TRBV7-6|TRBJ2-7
TGTGCCAGCGGAGGGACCAGGGGGTACGAGCAGTACTTC
CASGGTRGYEQYF